This TCR beta chain was retrieved from a study of T cells in localized non-small cell lung cancer. Here immunoSEQ multiplex PCR was the method, and the copy in TCRdb shows in-frame clones only, minus some. The sample consists of tens of thousands of clones, 84% of them appearing once. The source of this sequence is a man between 40 and 75 years old with stage I lung adenocarcinoma. Sequenced here: peripheral blood, sampled before any cancer treatment.

The CDR3, as DNA: TGCGCCAGCAGCTGGGAGGGGTGGGAGCAGTTCTTC. As protein: CASSWEGWEQFF. The chain joins TRBV5-1 to TRBJ2-1, with 7 bases matching TRBD2. CDR3 length equals 12 residues. V lost 3 bases and J lost 10; bases outside the gene matches: 4. CDR1 and CDR2 from the germline V gene are SGHRS and YFSETQ.